Below, 28 T cell receptor beta chains from the same sample are listed, as sequenced in a study of control samples from healthy donors and cancer patients (dated by TCRdb to about 2020). The method was the immunoSEQ multiplex PCR assay. Drawn from immuneACCESS, this table holds only the in-frame rearrangements with V and J called that TCRdb kept. Clones are partly lost; checked studies trace under half to an unresolved V gene and leave the rest unexplained. The table for this sample lists roughly 200,000 clones; about nine tenths of them were counted only once. The ten largest clonotypes hold 1.8% of the sample. The specimen was blood. The receptors derive from a man aged 30 to 45 in good health.

This clone was seen a single time. This chain links TRBV24-1 with TRBJ2-2; the D gene is possibly TRBD1 (6 bases). V dropped 3 bases and J dropped 5 bases, with 12 bases sitting between them. Per the germline V gene, CDR1 is KGHDR and CDR2 is SFDVKD. This CDR3 has 15 amino acids. The CDR3 DNA reads TGTGCCACCAGTGATCTGGGGGCTGGGACCGGGGAGCTGTTTTTT. The encoded protein is CATSDLGAGTGELFF.

J is TRBJ1-4 and V is TRBV11-2; 7 nucleotides agree with TRBD1. Per the germline V gene, CDR1 is SGHAT and CDR2 is FQNNGV. The CDR3 has 16 residues. Trimming at V came to 4 bases and at J to 6 bases, leaving 11 bases not matched to a gene. The CDR3 region has the DNA TGTGCCAGCAGCTATCGGGGACAGCCTATCTATGAAAAACTGTTTTTT. It yields the protein CASSYRGQPIYEKLFF.

CDR3 coding DNA: TGTGCCAGCAGCTTAAATGCCGGGGACAACGTCGGCTACACCTTC. Protein: CASSLNAGDNVGYTF. V usage is TRBV11-2 and J usage is TRBJ1-2, with D maybe TRBD1 (6 bases). Germline V gene sequence: CDR1 SGHAT, CDR2 FQNNGV. The V end was cut by 2 bases, the J end by 8 bases, with 18 bases between. The CDR3 sequence is 15 residues long.

V gene TRBV10-1 combines with J gene TRBJ2-3; perhaps TRBD1 as D (6 bases). Trimming took 6 bases from V and 2 from J, leaving 15 bases between them. CDR3 length: 15 residues. Germline V gene lookup returns CDR1 WNHNN and CDR2 SYGVQD (reference sequence). CDR3 bases: TGCGCCAGCAGAAGGACAGTCAGCCCCACAGATACGCAGTATTTT. The encoded protein is CASRRTVSPTDTQYF.

The chain links TRBV19 to TRBJ1-2, with D possibly TRBD1 on 5 matching bases. Trimming cost V 4 bases and J 7 bases, with 13 bases left between them. From germline, CDR1 is LNHDA and CDR2 SQIVND (reference sequence). The CDR3 has 13 amino acids. The CDR3 reads CASSSPPGSGYTF. The CDR3 DNA sequence: TGTGCCAGTAGTAGCCCCCCAGGGAGTGGCTACACCTTC.

The V and J genes are TRBV5-6 and TRBJ1-3, with 8 bases fitting TRBD1. This CDR3 region has 19 residues. The junction had 12 bases not matched to a gene; V was cut back by 1 base and J by 0 bases. Germline CDR1 reads SGHDT; CDR2 reads YYEEEE. The chain's CDR3 is CASSLPPGQAFLSGNTIYF. The CDR3 nucleotides read TGTGCCAGCAGCTTGCCCCCGGGACAGGCCTTCCTCTCTGGAAACACCATATATTTT.

As to this clone: The same CDR3 arises from other DNA sequences in this sample as well. The gene calls are TRBV19 and TRBJ1-2; 8 positions agree with TRBD1. The germline V gene encodes CDR1 LNHDA and CDR2 SQIVND (reference sequence). The trim removed 2 bases at V and 2 bases at J, leaving 1 base unmatched. The CDR3 totals 14 residues. The CDR3 coding sequence is TGTGCCAGTAGTATAAGACAGGGGAACTATGGCTACACCTTC. It is translated as CASSIRQGNYGYTF.

The chain recombines TRBV5-1 with TRBJ1-4, with 7 positions matching TRBD1. Germline values: CDR1 SGHRS, CDR2 YFSETQ. The CDR3 runs to 14 residues. The V and J ends lost 4 bases and 7 bases, in that order; junction bases with no gene match: 7. In DNA form, the CDR3 reads TGCGCCAGCAGCGCGGACAGGTGGGCTGAAAAACTGTTTTTT. It yields the protein CASSADRWAEKLFF.

With regard to this clone: One end of the junction varies from germline; a read error may be responsible. The V and J genes are TRBV2 and TRBJ1-2; D may be TRBD1 (5 bases). The CDR3 is made up of 10 amino acids. From germline, CDR1 is SNHLY and CDR2 FYNNEI. The CDR3 DNA reads TGTGCCAGCAGGGGGGACCGGGCCCCCTTC. This gives the protein CASRGDRAPF.

CDR3 sequence reads: CASSITGNQPQHF. CDR3 sequence (DNA): TGTGCCAGCAGTATTACCGGAAATCAGCCCCAGCATTTT. The gene calls are TRBV12-3 or TRBV12-4 and TRBJ1-5; the D is unclear. V lost 5 bases to trimming and J lost 4 bases, with 9 bases between them. This CDR3 is built from 13 residues.

This rearrangement joins TRBV29-1 to TRBJ1-2; 9 bases are a match to TRBD1. With 3 bases clipped from V and 7 bases from J, the junction kept 6 bases outside the gene matches. Germline CDR1 and CDR2: SQVTM and ANQGSEA. There are 13 residues in the CDR3. The CDR3 sequence is CSVEDRGRVGYTF. The DNA for the CDR3 is TGCAGCGTTGAGGACAGGGGCCGGGTTGGCTACACCTTC.

This chain links TRBV7-8 with TRBJ2-7, with unresolved D. This CDR3 contains 13 residues. Germline V gives CDR1 SGHVS, CDR2 FQNEAQ. The V gene lost 5 bases and the J gene lost 4 bases, with 12 bases spanning the gap. CDR3 DNA: TGTGCCAGCAGCCTTAATCCCCGATACGAGCAGTACTTC. This encodes CASSLNPRYEQYF.

CDR3 nucleotides: TGTGCCAGCAGTTTATCACTAGCGGGGGTACCCTACGAGCAGTACTTC. It yields the protein CASSLSLAGVPYEQYF. This chain links TRBV27 with TRBJ2-7; 11 bases line up with TRBD2. Looked up from germline, CDR1 is MNHEY and CDR2 is SMNVEV (reference sequence). With 0 bases clipped from V and 2 bases from J, the junction kept 3 bases outside the gene matches. This CDR3 is 16 amino acids long.

V gene TRBV18 combines with J gene TRBJ1-4, with no clear D. Germline assignment: CDR1 KGHSH and CDR2 LQKENI. Trimming took off 3 bases at V and 0 bases at J, with 5 bases between the two ends. CDR3 length equals 14 residues. CDR3 in DNA: TGTGCCAGCTCACCGGCCACAACTAATGAAAAACTGTTTTTT. It is translated as CASSPATTNEKLFF.

In DNA, the CDR3 is TGCGCCAGCAGCTTAACCCCCCAGGGAGAAGATACGCAGTATTTT. Translation: CASSLTPQGEDTQYF. The V gene is TRBV5-1, the J gene TRBJ2-3; either TRBD1 or TRBD2 may fit D (5 bases each). CDR3 length: 15 amino acids. Per the germline V gene, CDR1 is SGHRS and CDR2 is YFSETQ. V lost 2 bases, J lost 5 bases, and 15 bases lay in between. The full variable domain, its missing parts supplied by reference TRBV5-1 and TRBJ2-3, is KAGVTQTPRYLIKTRGQQVTLSCSPISGHRSVSWYQQTPGQGLQFLFEYFSETQRNKGNFPGRFSGRQFSNSRSEMNVSTLELGDSALYLCASSLTPQGEDTQYFGPGTRLTVL.

The chain uses TRBV6-5 and TRBJ1-6, with TRBD1 matching over 8 bases. Germline V CDR1 and CDR2: MNHEY, SVGAGI. This CDR3 has 14 residues. V dropped 6 bases and J dropped 10; count of bases not matched to a gene: 8. CDR3 nucleotides: TGTGCCAGCAGGGGAGGACAGGGAGGGTCACCCCTCCACTTT. Translation gives CASRGGQGGSPLHF.

CDR3 coding DNA: TGCGCCAGCAGCCCCCTTTCAACTAATGAAAAACTGTTTTTT. Protein product: CASSPLSTNEKLFF. The chain joins TRBV5-1 to TRBJ1-4; D is undetermined. Trimming left V 4 bases short and J 0 bases short, with 7 bases between. This CDR3 has 14 amino acids. The germline V gene encodes CDR1 SGHRS and CDR2 YFSETQ.

The chain uses TRBV10-1 and TRBJ1-4, with no clear D. CDR1 WNHNN and CDR2 SYGVQD come from the germline V gene (reference sequence). Trimming cost V 1 base and J 0 bases, with 15 bases left between them. The CDR3 is made up of 18 amino acids. The CDR3 bases are TGCGCCAGCAGTGAGTTGGGGATAATAGAGACAACTAATGAAAAACTGTTTTTT. As protein: CASSELGIIETTNEKLFF.

The chain recombines TRBV5-1 with TRBJ2-2, with a tentative D call TRBD1 (7 bases). Trimming removed 4 bases at V and 4 bases at J, with 14 bases between. The germline CDR1 and CDR2 sequences are SGHRS and YFSETQ. The CDR3 covers 15 residues. In nucleotides, the CDR3 is TGCGCCAGCAGCGGGGGGACAGCGATCACCGGGGAGCTGTTTTTT. It yields the protein CASSGGTAITGELFF. The whole variable domain, filled in from reference TRBV5-1 and TRBJ2-2, reads KAGVTQTPRYLIKTRGQQVTLSCSPISGHRSVSWYQQTPGQGLQFLFEYFSETQRNKGNFPGRFSGRQFSNSRSEMNVSTLELGDSALYLCASSGGTAITGELFFGEGSRLTVL.

This sequence joins TRBV11-3 and TRBJ1-5; 11 positions match TRBD1. Losses at the gene ends were 2 bases for V and 11 bases for J; bases not matched to a gene: 5. Germline-derived CDR1 and CDR2 are SGHNT and YENEEA. The CDR3 runs 14 residues. CDR3 in DNA: TGTGCCAGCAGCTTACGGACAGGGGGCTCGGCCCAGCATTTT. It translates to CASSLRTGGSAQHF.

The CDR3 protein is CASSLGWGTNEQFF. The CDR3 region has the DNA TGTGCCAGCAGTTTAGGGTGGGGGACAAATGAGCAGTTCTTC. The chain has TRBV27 and TRBJ2-1; TRBD1 might be the D (6 bases). Trimming took 2 bases from V and 7 from J, leaving 12 bases between them. The CDR3 consists of 14 residues. The V gene's germline CDR1 is MNHEY and CDR2 SMNVEV (reference sequence).

V usage is TRBV21-1 and J usage is TRBJ1-2; the table's D gene call, TRBD1, was not cross checked with the DNA. TRBV21-1 is a known pseudogene. The CDR3 is 16 amino acids. The CDR3 DNA is TGTGCCAGCAGCCCTAGCCGCCAGGGGGCTAACTATGGCTACACCTTC. This encodes CASSPSRQGANYGYTF.

This chain uses TRBV6-5 with TRBJ2-1; possibly TRBD1 for D (5 bases). The V gene's germline CDR1 is MNHEY and CDR2 SVGAGI. The CDR3 totals 15 residues. V dropped 6 bases and J dropped 4 bases, with 16 bases sitting between them. The CDR3 DNA sequence: TGTGCCAGCAGCCGGGCAGGGTTAGGGTACAATGAGCAGTTCTTC. This translates into CASSRAGLGYNEQFF.

The V call is TRBV5-1, the J call TRBJ1-5, with 7 bases fitting TRBD1. CDR3 size: 15 residues. The V segment lost 4 bases and the J segment 2 bases; nucleotides outside the gene matches: 6. Germline-derived CDR1 and CDR2 are SGHRS and YFSETQ. The CDR3 region has the DNA TGCGCCAGCAGCCCAAGGGACAGCCGCAATCAGCCCCAGCATTTT. Its translation: CASSPRDSRNQPQHF.

This sequence joins TRBV11-1 and TRBJ1-6, with D maybe TRBD1 (5 bases). The germline V and J ends were trimmed by 5 bases and 8 bases, with 7 bases remaining between them. Per the germline V gene, CDR1 is SGHAT and CDR2 is FQDESV (reference sequence). The CDR3 runs 12 residues. For the CDR3, the DNA is TGTGCCAGCAGCCAGGGTTATTCACCCCTCCACTTT. It yields the protein CASSQGYSPLHF.

This clone appeared once. This rearrangement joins TRBV6-6 to TRBJ2-7; tentatively, D is TRBD1 (6 bases). The CDR3 is made up of 13 amino acids. Germline assignment: CDR1 MNHNY and CDR2 SVGAGI (reference sequence). V was pared by 5 bases and J by 4 bases, with 12 bases between. The chain's CDR3 is CASSRDTRYEQYF. The DNA for the CDR3 is TGTGCCAGCAGTCGGGACACACGATACGAGCAGTACTTC.

The gene calls are TRBV7-7 and TRBJ1-4; possibly TRBD1 for D (5 bases). The CDR3 is 13 residues long. Germline V gene sequence: CDR1 SSHAT, CDR2 FNYEAQ (reference sequence). Trimming cost V 6 bases and J 6 bases, with 11 bases left between them. DNA for the CDR3: TGTGCCAGCAGTACAGGTTTGGATGAAAAACTGTTTTTT. Amino acid sequence: CASSTGLDEKLFF.

CDR3 residues: CASSLDNTGELFF. The CDR3 bases are TGTGCCAGCAGCTTAGATAACACCGGGGAGCTGTTTTTT. This chain connects TRBV11-3 to TRBJ2-2; D call uncertain. CDR3 length: 13 amino acids. Germline V gene data show CDR1 as SGHNT and CDR2 as YENEEA. V was clipped by 0 bases and J by 2 bases, with 1 base between them.